This entry lists 24 T cell receptor beta chains sequenced from one sample in a study of prognosis after radiotherapy for stage I lung cancer. Genomic DNA served as the source from which two-round multiplex PCR generated TCR beta CDR3 amplicons. The first round of PCR was done with primers that matched each TRBV and TRBJ gene. TCRdb reprocessed the multiplex PCR reads via MiXCR and lists one record per CDR3 protein. The table includes about 28,000 distinct CDR3 sequences, roughly 50% detected once. The sequencing here drew on PBMCs, taken before or after stereotactic body radiation therapy (not recorded which). The receptors originated from a donor over 45 with non-small cell lung cancer.

This clonotype was recorded a few times. Just one base apart from a much larger clone, this may be a read error. The chain is built from TRBV9 and TRBJ2-1; D is perhaps TRBD2 (6 bases). Germline assignment: CDR1 SGDLS and CDR2 YYNGEE. V was pared by 0 bases and J by 6 bases, with 25 bases between. This CDR3 is built from 19 residues. The CDR3 nucleotides are TGTGCCAGCAGCGTAGTTTCGGAGGGCGTTAGCGGCCCCTGCAATGAGCAGTTCTTC. Amino acid sequence: CASSVVSEGVSGPCNEQFF. Full variable domain (remainder filled in from reference TRBV9 and TRBJ2-1): DSGVTQTPKHLITATGQRVTLRCSPRSGDLSVYWYQQSLDQGLQFLIQYYNGEERAKGNILERFSAQQFPDLHSELNLSSLELGDSALYFCASSVVSEGVSGPCNEQFFGPGTRLTVL.

This clonotype was found many times. The chain recombines TRBV19 with TRBJ1-5; a weak D match, TRBD1 (5 bases). Germline CDR1 LNHDA, CDR2 SQIVND (reference sequence). The ends were cut back, 7 bases at V and 0 bases at J, with 10 bases in the middle. The CDR3 has 14 residues. CDR3 amino acids: CASNRQTSNQPQHF. The CDR3 region has the DNA TGTGCCAGTAACCGACAGACTAGCAATCAGCCCCAGCATTTT.

This clonotype has at least ten counts. The J gene is TRBJ2-5, the V gene TRBV10-3, with TRBD2 matching over 12 bases. This CDR3 has 16 residues. J lost 2 bases, V lost 6 bases, and 7 bases had no gene match. Germline CDR1 and CDR2: ENHRY and SYGVKD. This CDR3 reads CAIRTTSGGPQETQYF. The CDR3 DNA follows: TGTGCCATCAGGACCACTAGCGGGGGGCCACAAGAGACCCAGTACTTC.

This clonotype was observed at least ten times. The chain has TRBV20-1 and TRBJ2-1; 10 bases fit TRBD2. After removal of 2 bases from V and 0 bases from J, the junction contained 13 bases not matched to a gene. This CDR3 is 19 amino acids long. CDR1 and CDR2 from the germline V gene are DFQATT and SNEGSKA (reference sequence). The CDR3 loop reads CSARHRGTSAKGSYNEQFF. CDR3 bases: TGCAGTGCTAGACACCGTGGGACTAGCGCCAAAGGCTCCTACAATGAGCAGTTCTTC.

Judged by abundance, this clonotype is medium-sized (0.01 to 0.1%). The chain couples TRBV6-5 to TRBJ2-1; 15 bases agree with TRBD2. Germline CDR1 and CDR2: MNHEY and SVGAGI. After removal of 5 bases from V and 1 base from J, the junction contained 3 bases not matched to a gene. There are 17 residues in the CDR3. The CDR3 region has the DNA TGTGCCAGCAGTCGGGGGACTAGCGGGAGGTCCTACAATGAGCAGTTCTTC. It encodes CASSRGTSGRSYNEQFF.

About this clonotype itself: Given a far larger clone just one base away, this is likely a sequencing read error. The chain is built from TRBV7-9 and TRBJ2-3, with D uncertain. This CDR3 region has 12 residues. V gave up 2 bases and J gave up 7 bases, with 7 bases separating them. CDR1 SEHNR and CDR2 FQNEAQ come from the germline V gene (reference sequence). CDR3 bases: TGTGCCAGCAGCTTACAAGGATATACGCAGTATTTT. This encodes CASSLQGYTQYF.

This clonotype was recorded many times. Being one base from a much bigger clone, this may be a read error. The chain has TRBV27 and TRBJ1-5; D possibly corresponds to TRBD1 (5 bases). This CDR3 spans 15 amino acids. Germline lookup yields CDR1 MNHEY and CDR2 SMNVEV (reference sequence). The CDR3 coding sequence is TGTGCCAGCAGTCCCGGGGGTTTGAGCAATCAGCCCCAGCGTTTT. As protein: CASSPGGLSNQPQRF.

Remarks on this clonotype: A single base separates this from a much larger clone, so it may be a read error. V and J are TRBV20-1 and TRBJ1-2, with a tentative D call TRBD1 (6 bases). There are 14 residues in the CDR3. CDR1 and CDR2 from the germline V gene are DFQATT and SNEGSKA (reference sequence). CDR3 sequence: CSASLGGRYYGYNF. The CDR3 DNA sequence: TGCAGTGCTAGTCTTGGGGGGCGTTACTATGGCTACAACTTC.

This clonotype was seen repeatedly, ten times or more. This chain connects TRBV27 to TRBJ1-4, with D hard to call. CDR1 is MNHEY, CDR2 SMNVEV, per germline (reference sequence). CDR3 length equals 15 residues. Deletions cut 5 bases from V and 5 bases from J, with 15 bases between. Here the CDR3 reads CASSPTDQPNEKLFF. The CDR3 DNA follows: TGTGCCAGCAGTCCCACGGACCAGCCCAATGAAAAACTGTTTTTT.

A word on this clonotype: A read error may be the cause here, since a much bigger clone is one base away. V usage is TRBV7-3 and J usage is TRBJ2-1; TRBD2 is a possible D gene (7 bases). The CDR3 is made up of 16 amino acids. Germline CDR1 and CDR2: SGHTA and FQGTGA. V dropped 6 bases and J dropped 9 bases, with 24 bases sitting between them. The CDR3 bases are TGTGCCAGCAGTTACGGGACTATCGGACTACAGGGTGAGCAGTTCTTC. This sequence encodes CASSYGTIGLQGEQFF.

At least ten counts were recorded for this clonotype. This chain joins TRBV3-2 and TRBJ1-5; no check of the table's D call, TRBD1, against the DNA was made. TRBV3-2 counts as a pseudogene. The CDR3 extends over 19 amino acids. This CDR3 is CASSLPGQVHVYSNQPQHF. The CDR3 coding sequence is TGTGCCAGCAGCCTTCCGGGACAGGTTCACGTTTATAGCAATCAGCCCCAGCATTTT.

The CDR3, as DNA: TGTGCCAGCAGCTTAGCCGGAATCCCGGGGGGGGTAGCCCCCACCGAGCAGTACTTC. It specifies CASSLAGIPGGVAPTEQYF. The genes are TRBV11-1 and TRBJ2-7; TRBD2 matches 8 bases. The germline gives CDR1 SGHAT, CDR2 FQDESV (reference sequence). This CDR3 spans 19 amino acids. V was pared by 0 bases and J by 6 bases, with 19 bases of the junction left unmatched.

With regard to this clonotype: One end of the junction varies from germline; a read error may be responsible. V is TRBV6-2 or TRBV6-3 and J is TRBJ1-1; 7 bases align to TRBD1. This CDR3 region has 13 residues. CDR1 and CDR2 from the germline V gene are MNHEY and SVGEGT. The CDR3 DNA is TGTGCCAACAGTAGTGGACAGGCCACTGAAGCTTTATTT. It encodes CANSSGQATEALF.

The sample holds many counts of this clonotype. The J gene is TRBJ1-5, the V gene TRBV20-1; TRBD1 might be the D (6 bases). The CDR3 consists of 17 residues. Germline CDR1 is DFQATT and CDR2 is SNEGSKA (reference sequence). Trimming removed 6 bases at V and 0 bases at J, with 21 bases between. CDR3 amino acids: CSALKGGWGNSNQPQHF. The CDR3 DNA reads as TGCAGTGCCCTAAAAGGGGGTTGGGGGAATAGCAATCAGCCCCAGCATTTT.

The chain is built from TRBV11-1 and TRBJ2-2; a weak D match, TRBD2 (6 bases). Germline CDR1 is SGHAT and CDR2 is FQDESV (reference sequence). Deletions cut 5 bases from V and 6 bases from J, with 13 bases between. The CDR3 covers 14 residues. The CDR3 region is CASSREPQAGELFF. The CDR3 coding sequence is TGTGCCAGCAGCCGGGAGCCGCAGGCCGGGGAGCTGTTTTTT. Complete variable domain (other parts from reference TRBV11-1 and TRBJ2-2): EAEVAQSPRYKITEKSQAVAFWCDPISGHATLYWYRQILGQGPELLVQFQDESVVDDSQLPKDRFSAERLKGVDSTLKIQPAELGDSAMYLCASSREPQAGELFFGEGSRLTVL.

This clonotype appeared a single time. The chain recombines TRBV6-4 with TRBJ2-3, with a weak D call TRBD2 (5 bases). Germline V CDR1 and CDR2: MRHNA, SNTAGT. The germline V and J ends were trimmed by 6 bases and 3 bases, with 19 bases remaining between them. The CDR3 length is 16 residues. This CDR3 reads CASRLIVDWETDTQYF. In DNA form, the CDR3 reads TGTGCCAGCAGGTTAATCGTTGACTGGGAGACAGATACGCAGTATTTT.

This clonotype was observed many times. This sequence joins TRBV3-1 and TRBJ1-1; perhaps TRBD1 as D (5 bases). The germline V gene encodes CDR1 LGHDT and CDR2 YNNKEL (reference sequence). The CDR3 consists of 13 residues. Deletions cut 5 bases from V and 2 bases from J, with 9 bases between. CDR3 nucleotide sequence: TGTGCCAGCAGCTCCGGGACTAACACTGAAGCTTTCTTT. Translating gives CASSSGTNTEAFF.

This clonotype was picked up many times. The gene calls are TRBV10-2 and TRBJ2-7; 8 nucleotides match TRBD2. Germline V lookup: CDR1 WSHSY, CDR2 SAAADI. V was clipped by 2 bases and J by 6 bases; unmatched bases: 15. CDR3 length equals 17 residues. The CDR3 DNA is TGCGCCAGCAGTGAGACTTTAACTAGCGGATTCCCGGTCGAGCAGTACTTC. It specifies CASSETLTSGFPVEQYF.

J is TRBJ1-6 and V is TRBV20-1; 9 bases line up with TRBD1. The CDR3 sequence is 15 residues long. Trimming removed 5 bases from V and 4 bases from J; junction bases left unmatched: 6. Germline CDR1 is DFQATT and CDR2 is SNEGSKA (reference sequence). As DNA, the CDR3 is TGCAGTGCTCGGACAGGGGAGATATATAATTCACCCCTCCACTTT. It yields the protein CSARTGEIYNSPLHF.

With regard to this clonotype: The junction shows a germline mismatch at one end, possibly a read error. V usage is TRBV20-1 and J usage is TRBJ1-6; D is ambiguous. CDR1 is DFQATT, CDR2 SNEGSKA, per germline (reference sequence). This CDR3 has 16 residues. Written as DNA, the CDR3 is TGCAGTGCTAGAGTAGGACGCAGATCCTACAATTCACCCCTCCACTTT. Protein product: CSARVGRRSYNSPLHF.

As for this clonotype: Given a much more abundant clone one base away, this may be a read error. The chain recombines TRBV29-1 with TRBJ2-5; 7 bases align to TRBD1. This CDR3 is 12 amino acids long. The V gene end was trimmed by 8 bases and the J gene end by 5 bases; junction bases not matched to a gene: 8. Germline CDR1 reads SQVTM; CDR2 reads ANQGSEA. DNA for the CDR3: TGCAGCTCACGACAGGGTGGGGAGACCCAGTACTTC. Translated, it gives CSSRQGGETQYF.

In this sample, this clonotype turned up many times. J is TRBJ1-1 and V is TRBV2; D is possibly TRBD1 (5 bases). Germline CDR1 is SNHLY and CDR2 is FYNNEI. The CDR3 is 13 amino acids. The V and J ends lost 7 bases and 4 bases respectively, with 13 bases between them. CDR3 nucleotide sequence: TGTGCCAGCACCACGAGGGGAGGCACTGAAGCTTTCTTT. This codes for CASTTRGGTEAFF.

The gene calls are TRBV30 and TRBJ2-2; 12 bases map to TRBD2. The germline CDR1 and CDR2 sequences are GTSNPN and SVGIG (reference sequence). The CDR3 is 15 amino acids. V shed 6 bases and J 4 bases; nucleotides not matched to a gene: 6. The CDR3 nucleotides are TGTGCCTGCTCAGGACTAGCGGGAAGCACCGGGGAGCTGTTTTTT. This translates into CACSGLAGSTGELFF.

This clonotype showed up many times. The chain is built from TRBV20-1 and TRBJ2-3; perhaps TRBD2 as D (6 bases). The CDR3 consists of 15 residues. CDR1 and CDR2 (germline): DFQATT, SNEGSKA (reference sequence). V was trimmed by 0 bases and J by 0 bases, leaving 10 bases between them. The CDR3 loop is CSARDGGTSTDTQYF. DNA of the CDR3: TGCAGTGCTAGAGATGGGGGGACTAGCACAGATACGCAGTATTTT.